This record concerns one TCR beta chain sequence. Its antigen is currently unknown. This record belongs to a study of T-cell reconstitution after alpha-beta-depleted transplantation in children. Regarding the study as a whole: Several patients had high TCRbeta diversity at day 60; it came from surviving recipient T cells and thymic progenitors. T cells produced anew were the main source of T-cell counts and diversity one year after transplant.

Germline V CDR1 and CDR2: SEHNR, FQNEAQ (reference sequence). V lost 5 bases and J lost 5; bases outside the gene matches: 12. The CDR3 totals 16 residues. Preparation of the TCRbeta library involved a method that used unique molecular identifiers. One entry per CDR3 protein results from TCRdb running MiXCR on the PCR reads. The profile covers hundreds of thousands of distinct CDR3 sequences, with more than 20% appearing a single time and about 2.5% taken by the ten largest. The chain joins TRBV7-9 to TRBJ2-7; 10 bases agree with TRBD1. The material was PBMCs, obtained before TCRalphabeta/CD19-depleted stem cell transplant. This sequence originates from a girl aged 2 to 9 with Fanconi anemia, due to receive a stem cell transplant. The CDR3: CASSQIAGTGEHEQYF. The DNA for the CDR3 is TGTGCCAGCAGCCAAATAGCCGGGACAGGGGAACACGAGCAGTACTTC. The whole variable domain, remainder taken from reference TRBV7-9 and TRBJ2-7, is DTGVSQNPRHKITKRGQNVTFRCDPISEHNRLYWYRQTLGQGPEFLTYFQNEAQLEKSRLLSDRFSAERPKGSFSTLEIQRTEQGDSAMYLCASSQIAGTGEHEQYFGPGTRLTVT.